This TCR beta chain was captured by sequencing in a study of CD8 T cells in Susac syndrome. The authors reverse transcribed roughly 0.5 to 1 ug RNA with random hexamers. Amplification of the TCR beta CDR3 was carried out by immunoSEQ multiplex PCR, which spanned a total of 54 Vbeta and 13 Jbeta segments. TCRdb recomputed calls from the immunoSEQ multiplex PCR reads with MiXCR, one row per CDR3 protein. The sample lists fewer than 350,000 distinct CDR3 sequences; about 82% were seen once. Looked up from germline, CDR1 is LNHNV and CDR2 is YYDKDF (reference sequence). This CDR3 contains 14 residues. The V gene lost 8 bases and the J gene lost 0 bases, with 13 bases spanning the gap. TCR beta sequences were obtained from blood CD8+ and CD4+ T cells. It was treatment-naive patients with stable or active relapsing-remitting disease who made up the multiple sclerosis controls.

Sequencing input: CD8+ T cells from PBMCs. This receptor was taken from a human donor with multiple sclerosis. This chain uses TRBV15 with TRBJ1-1; D remains ambiguous. This chain's CDR3 is CATGPDSMNTEAFF. Here the CDR3 DNA reads TGTGCCACCGGGCCGGATTCTATGAACACTGAAGCTTTCTTT.